This TCR beta chain was found in a study of cytomegalovirus exposure and HLA in healthy donors. Deletions cut 4 bases from V and 2 bases from J, with 17 bases between. The CDR3 consists of 16 residues. The germline CDR1 and CDR2 sequences are KGHSH and LQKENI. Profiling relied on immunoSEQ multiplex PCR, and the TCRdb table lists in-frame clones only, not all of them. The sample records under 200,000 clones, about 90% being singletons. This chain uses TRBV18 with TRBJ2-5, with D perhaps TRBD1 (6 bases). The receptor's source is a woman between 18 and 29 years old in good health and CMV-seropositive. Sequencing was done on a sample of PBMCs. DNA for the CDR3: TGTGCCAGCTCACTACGACAGGCAATATATCAAGAGACCCAGTACTTC. It is translated as CASSLRQAIYQETQYF.